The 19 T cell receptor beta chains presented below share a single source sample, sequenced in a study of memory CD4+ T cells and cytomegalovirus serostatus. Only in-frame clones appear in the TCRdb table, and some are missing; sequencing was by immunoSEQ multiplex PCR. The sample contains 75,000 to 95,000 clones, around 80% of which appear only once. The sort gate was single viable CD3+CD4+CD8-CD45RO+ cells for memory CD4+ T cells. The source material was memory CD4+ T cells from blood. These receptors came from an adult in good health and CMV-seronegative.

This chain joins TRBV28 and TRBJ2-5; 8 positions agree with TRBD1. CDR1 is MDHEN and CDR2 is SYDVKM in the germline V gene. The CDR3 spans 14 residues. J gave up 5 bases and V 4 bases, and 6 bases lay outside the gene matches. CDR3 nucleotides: TGTGCCAGCAGTTCACCGGACAGGGCCGAGACCCAGTACTTC. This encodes CASSSPDRAETQYF.

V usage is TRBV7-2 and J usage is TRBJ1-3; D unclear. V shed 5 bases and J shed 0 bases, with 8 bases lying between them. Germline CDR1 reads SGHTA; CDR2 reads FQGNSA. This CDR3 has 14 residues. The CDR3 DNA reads TGTGCCAGCAGCCCAGGACTCTCTGGAAACACCATATATTTT. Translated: CASSPGLSGNTIYF. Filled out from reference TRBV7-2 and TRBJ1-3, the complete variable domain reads GAGVSQSPSNKVTEKGKDVELRCDPISGHTALYWYRQSLGQGLEFLIYFQGNSAPDKSGLPSDRFSAERTGGSVSTLTIQRTQQEDSAVYLCASSPGLSGNTIYFGEGSWLTVV.

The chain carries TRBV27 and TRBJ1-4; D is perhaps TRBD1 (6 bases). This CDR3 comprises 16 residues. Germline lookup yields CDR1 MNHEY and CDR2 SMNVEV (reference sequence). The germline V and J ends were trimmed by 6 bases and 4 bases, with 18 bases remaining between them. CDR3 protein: CASRTTGIRGNEKLFF. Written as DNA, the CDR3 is TGTGCCAGCAGAACAACAGGGATTCGTGGTAATGAAAAACTGTTTTTT. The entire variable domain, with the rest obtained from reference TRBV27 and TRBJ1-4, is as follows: EAQVTQNPRYLITVTGKKLTVTCSQNMNHEYMSWYRQDPGLGLRQIYYSMNVEVTDKGDVPEGYKVSRKEKRNFPLILESPSPNQTSLYFCASRTTGIRGNEKLFFGSGTQLSVL.

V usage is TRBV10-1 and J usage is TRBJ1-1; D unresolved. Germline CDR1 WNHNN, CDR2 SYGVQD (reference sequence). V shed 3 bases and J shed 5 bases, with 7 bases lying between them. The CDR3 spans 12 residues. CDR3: CASSDGTTEAFF. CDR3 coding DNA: TGCGCCAGCAGTGATGGAACAACTGAAGCTTTCTTT.

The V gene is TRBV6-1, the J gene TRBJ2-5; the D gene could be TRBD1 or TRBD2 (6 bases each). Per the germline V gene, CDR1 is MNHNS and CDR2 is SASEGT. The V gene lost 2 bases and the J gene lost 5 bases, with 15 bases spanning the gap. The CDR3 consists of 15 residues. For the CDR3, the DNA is TGTGCCAGCAGTGAAAGCGGAGGGACACCCGAGACCCAGTACTTC. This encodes CASSESGGTPETQYF.

The CDR3 spells CASSELRSASGDTQYF. The CDR3 DNA sequence: TGTGCCAGCAGTGAATTAAGGTCGGCCTCAGGAGATACGCAGTATTTT. V usage is TRBV2 and J usage is TRBJ2-3; D unresolved. Between the trimmed V and J ends, which lost 2 bases and 5 bases, there was a span of 17 bases. This CDR3 is 16 amino acids long. Germline lookup yields CDR1 SNHLY and CDR2 FYNNEI.

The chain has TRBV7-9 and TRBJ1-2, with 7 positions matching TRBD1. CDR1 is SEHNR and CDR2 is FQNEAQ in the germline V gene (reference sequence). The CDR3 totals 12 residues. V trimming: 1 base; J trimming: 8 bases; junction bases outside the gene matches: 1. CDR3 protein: CASSLEDRGYTF. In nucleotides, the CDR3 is TGTGCCAGCAGCTTAGAGGACAGGGGCTACACCTTC.

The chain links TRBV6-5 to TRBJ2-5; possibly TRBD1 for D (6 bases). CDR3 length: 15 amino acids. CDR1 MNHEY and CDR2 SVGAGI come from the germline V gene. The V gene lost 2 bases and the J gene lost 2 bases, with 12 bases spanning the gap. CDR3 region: CASSYTVGQQETQYF. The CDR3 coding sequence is TGTGCCAGCAGTTACACCGTAGGACAGCAAGAGACCCAGTACTTC.

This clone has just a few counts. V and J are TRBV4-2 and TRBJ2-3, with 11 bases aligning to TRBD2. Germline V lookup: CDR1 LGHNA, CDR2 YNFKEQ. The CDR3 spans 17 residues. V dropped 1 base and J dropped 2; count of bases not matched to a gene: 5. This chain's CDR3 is CASSQGVAGGPTDTQYF. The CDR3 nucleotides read TGTGCCAGCAGCCAAGGGGTAGCGGGGGGGCCCACAGATACGCAGTATTTT.

For the CDR3, the DNA is TGTGCCAGCAGCCCTACGGGACAGGTCCCCGGGGAGCTGTTTTTT. This encodes CASSPTGQVPGELFF. The chain couples TRBV7-9 to TRBJ2-2; 8 positions match TRBD1. J was trimmed by 6 bases and V by 5 bases; bases with no gene match: 8. The germline CDR1 and CDR2 sequences are SEHNR and FQNEAQ (reference sequence). The CDR3 extends over 15 amino acids.

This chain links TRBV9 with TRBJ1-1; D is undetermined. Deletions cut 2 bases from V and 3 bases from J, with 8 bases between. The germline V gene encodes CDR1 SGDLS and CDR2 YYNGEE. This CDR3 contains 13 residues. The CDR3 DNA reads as TGTGCCAGCAGCGTTCAGAGATACACTGAAGCTTTCTTT. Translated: CASSVQRYTEAFF.

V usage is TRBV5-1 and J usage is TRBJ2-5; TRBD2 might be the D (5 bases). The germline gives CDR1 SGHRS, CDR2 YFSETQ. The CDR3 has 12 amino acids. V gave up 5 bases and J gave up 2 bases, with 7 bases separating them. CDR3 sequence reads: CASRLEQETQYF. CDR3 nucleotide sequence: TGCGCCAGCAGACTAGAACAAGAGACCCAGTACTTC.

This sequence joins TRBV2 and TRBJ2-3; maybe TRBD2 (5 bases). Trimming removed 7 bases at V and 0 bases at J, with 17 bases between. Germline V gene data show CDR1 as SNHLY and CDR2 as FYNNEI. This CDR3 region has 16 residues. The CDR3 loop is CASTRRSGDSTDTQYF. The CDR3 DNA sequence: TGTGCCAGCACTCGACGGTCCGGGGATAGCACAGATACGCAGTATTTT.

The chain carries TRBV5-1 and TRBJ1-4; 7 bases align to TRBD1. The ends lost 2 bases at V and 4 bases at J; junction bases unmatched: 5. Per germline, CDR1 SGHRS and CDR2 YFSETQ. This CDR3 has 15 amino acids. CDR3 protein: CASSFTGQINEKLFF. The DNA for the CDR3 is TGCGCCAGCAGCTTCACGGGACAGATTAATGAAAAACTGTTTTTT.

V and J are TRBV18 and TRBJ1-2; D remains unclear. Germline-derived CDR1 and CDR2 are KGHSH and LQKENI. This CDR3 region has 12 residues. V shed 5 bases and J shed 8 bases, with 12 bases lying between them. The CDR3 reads CASSSQPRGYTF. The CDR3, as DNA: TGTGCCAGCTCATCCCAACCTCGGGGCTACACCTTC.

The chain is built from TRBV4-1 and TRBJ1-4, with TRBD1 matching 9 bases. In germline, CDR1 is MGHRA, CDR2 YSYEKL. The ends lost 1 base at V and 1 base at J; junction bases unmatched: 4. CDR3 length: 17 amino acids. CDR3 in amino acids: CASSQGLTGGTNEKLFF. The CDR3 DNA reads TGCGCCAGCAGCCAAGGTTTGACAGGGGGAACTAATGAAAAACTGTTTTTT.

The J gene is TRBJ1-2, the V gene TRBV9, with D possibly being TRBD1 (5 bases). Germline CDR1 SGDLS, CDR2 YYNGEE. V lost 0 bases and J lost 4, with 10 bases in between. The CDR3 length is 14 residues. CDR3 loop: CASSVAGSGYGYTF. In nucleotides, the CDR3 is TGTGCCAGCAGCGTAGCAGGGAGCGGCTATGGCTACACCTTC.

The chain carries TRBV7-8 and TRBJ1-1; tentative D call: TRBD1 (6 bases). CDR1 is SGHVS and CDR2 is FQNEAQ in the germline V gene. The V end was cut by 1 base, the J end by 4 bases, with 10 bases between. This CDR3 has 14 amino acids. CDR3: CASSLDRGSTEAFF. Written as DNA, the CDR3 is TGTGCCAGCAGCTTAGATAGGGGGAGCACTGAAGCTTTCTTT. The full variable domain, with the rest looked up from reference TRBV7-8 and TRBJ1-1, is GAGVSQSPRYKVAKRGQDVALRCDPISGHVSLFWYQQALGQGPEFLTYFQNEAQLDKSGLPSDRFFAERPEGSVSTLKIQRTQQEDSAVYLCASSLDRGSTEAFFGQGTRLTVV.

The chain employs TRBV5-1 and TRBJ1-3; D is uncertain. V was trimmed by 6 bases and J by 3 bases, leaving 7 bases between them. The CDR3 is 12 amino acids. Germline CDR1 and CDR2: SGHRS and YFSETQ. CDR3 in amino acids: CASTGVGNTIYF. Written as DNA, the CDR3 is TGCGCCAGCACGGGAGTTGGAAACACCATATATTTT. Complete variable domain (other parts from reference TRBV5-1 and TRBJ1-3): KAGVTQTPRYLIKTRGQQVTLSCSPISGHRSVSWYQQTPGQGLQFLFEYFSETQRNKGNFPGRFSGRQFSNSRSEMNVSTLELGDSALYLCASTGVGNTIYFGEGSWLTVV.